Listed here is a single T cell receptor (beta chain). The CDR3 totals 16 residues. CDR1 and CDR2 (germline): MGHRA, YSYEKL. After removal of 1 base from V and 9 bases from J, the junction contained 12 bases not matched to a gene. The sample originates from a study of blood T cell repertoires in COVID-19. Background on the study: The United States, Italy and Spain provided the acute and convalescent COVID-19 samples. From T cells, B-cell-depleted T cells, or PBMCs came the material, which was cDNA or gDNA.

TCRdb's table, derived via immunoSEQ multiplex PCR, lists solely in-frame clones and lacks some. This sample has around 260,000 clones, with roughly 84% found just once. The specimen sequenced was peripheral blood. The receptor was derived from a man aged 55 to 69 with acute or convalescent COVID-19. The chain has TRBV4-1 and TRBJ2-1, with 7 bases aligning to TRBD2. The CDR3 loop is CASSQAGVSGWVEQFF. For the CDR3, the DNA is TGCGCCAGCAGCCAAGCTGGAGTTAGCGGGTGGGTTGAGCAGTTCTTC.